The 16 T cell receptor beta chains listed next were all sequenced from one sample in a study of cytomegalovirus exposure and HLA in healthy donors. 60 Vbeta and 13 Jbeta primers were used in PCR. TCRdb's copy holds only in-frame clones and misses some; the assay was immunoSEQ multiplex PCR. The sample records 75,000 to 95,000 clones, 75% to 90% being singletons. Sequenced: PBMCs. Receptors originate from a man aged 18-30 years in good health and CMV-seronegative.

The V and J genes are TRBV6-5 and TRBJ2-1, with D possibly matching TRBD2 (5 bases). CDR1 and CDR2 (germline): MNHEY, SVGAGI. The V and J ends lost 2 bases and 9 bases respectively, with 17 bases between them. The CDR3 loop spans 15 amino acids. CDR3 coding DNA: TGTGCCAGCAGTTACGGCCCTAGCCGTAACGGTGAGCAGTTCTTC. Translation gives CASSYGPSRNGEQFF.

This chain joins TRBV28 and TRBJ1-2; the match to TRBD1 covers 10 bases. Germline trimming cut 5 bases from V and 4 bases from J; bases unmatched to any gene: 13. CDR3 length equals 17 residues. Per the germline V gene, CDR1 is MDHEN and CDR2 is SYDVKM. In DNA form, the CDR3 reads TGTGCCAGCAGTACGAGACAGGGGGCAGGTCTCATCTATGGCTACACCTTC. It specifies CASSTRQGAGLIYGYTF.

The chain combines TRBV2 with TRBJ1-5; D is unclear. The CDR3 totals 13 residues. Germline CDR1 reads SNHLY; CDR2 reads FYNNEI. The germline V and J ends were trimmed by 3 bases and 7 bases, with 10 bases remaining between them. The CDR3 DNA is TGTGCCAGCAGTGATACTGGAGTCCAGCCCCAGCATTTT. This sequence encodes CASSDTGVQPQHF. Supplemented by reference TRBV2 and TRBJ1-5, the full variable domain reads EPEVTQTPSHQVTQMGQEVILRCVPISNHLYFYWYRQILGQKVEFLVSFYNNEISEKSEIFDDQFSVERPDGSNFTLKIRSTKLEDSAMYFCASSDTGVQPQHFGDGTRLSIL.

This chain connects TRBV4-3 to TRBJ2-5; 13 nucleotides line up with TRBD2. J gave up 14 bases and V 0 bases, and 6 bases lay outside the gene matches. The germline gives CDR1 LGHNA, CDR2 YSLEER. This CDR3 has 14 residues. CDR3 nucleotides: TGCGCCAGCAGCCAAGATCGGACTAGCGGGAGCGTATACTTC. Translating it yields CASSQDRTSGSVYF.

V gene TRBV6-4 combines with J gene TRBJ2-1, with a tentative D call TRBD2 (6 bases). The ends were cut back, 2 bases at V and 11 bases at J, with 22 bases in the middle. The length of the CDR3 is 16 residues. Germline-derived CDR1 and CDR2 are MRHNA and SNTAGT. CDR3 DNA sequence: TGTGCCAGCAGTGACGTGGGAGGCTCGGTCAGGACTCAGCAGTTCTTC. It specifies CASSDVGGSVRTQQFF.

This clone was observed a single time. This chain links TRBV7-9 with TRBJ2-7, with unresolved D. Germline V gives CDR1 SEHNR, CDR2 FQNEAQ (reference sequence). CDR3 length: 14 amino acids. Trimming cost V 1 base and J 2 bases, with 9 bases left between them. The CDR3 region is CASSLGRSTYEQYF. In nucleotides, the CDR3 is TGTGCCAGCAGCTTAGGGAGAAGCACCTACGAGCAGTACTTC.

This clone was seen once. J is TRBJ2-2 and V is TRBV7-8, with D unclear. Trimming stripped 0 bases from V and 0 bases from J, with 23 bases between. CDR3 length equals 21 residues. The V gene's germline CDR1 is SGHVS and CDR2 FQNEAQ. Here the CDR3 reads CASSLARSITKWSANTGELFF. DNA for the CDR3: TGTGCCAGCAGCTTAGCCCGGTCGATTACTAAGTGGTCCGCGAACACCGGGGAGCTGTTTTTT.

CDR3 sequence (DNA): TGTGCCAGCAGAAGCCTAGGGACTAGCGAGGGAAAAAAGCAGTTCTTC. Translation gives CASRSLGTSEGKKQFF. The chain has TRBV28 and TRBJ2-1, with 10 bases aligning to TRBD2. Looked up from germline, CDR1 is MDHEN and CDR2 is SYDVKM. This CDR3 has 16 residues. After removal of 6 bases from V and 11 bases from J, the junction contained 16 bases not matched to a gene. Full variable domain (rest looked up from reference TRBV28 and TRBJ2-1): DVKVTQSSRYLVKRTGEKVFLECVQDMDHENMFWYRQDPGLGLRLIYFSYDVKMKEKGDIPEGYSVSREKKERFSLILESASTNQTSMYLCASRSLGTSEGKKQFFGPGTRLTVL.

The CDR3 here is CASSDGQGNPYEQYF. The CDR3 DNA is TGTGCCAGCAGTGACGGACAGGGGAATCCCTACGAGCAGTACTTC. The rearrangement links TRBV6-1 to TRBJ2-7; 9 bases map to TRBD1. V lost 3 bases, J lost 2 bases, and 5 bases stayed unmatched. The CDR3 covers 15 residues. In germline, CDR1 is MNHNS, CDR2 SASEGT.

The chain recombines TRBV7-6 with TRBJ2-7; D unresolved. CDR1 is SGHVS and CDR2 is FNYEAQ in the germline V gene. Deletions cut 2 bases from V and 3 bases from J, with 5 bases between. The CDR3 has 12 amino acids. As DNA, the CDR3 is TGTGCCAGCAGCTTACATCACTACGAGCAGTACTTC. Its translation: CASSLHHYEQYF.

The DNA of the CDR3 is TGTGCCAGCATTCCTAGCGGGAGCTACGAGCAGTACTTC. Its protein is CASIPSGSYEQYF. The chain uses TRBV2 and TRBJ2-7; 10 bases are a match to TRBD2. V lost 7 bases to trimming and J lost 3 bases; unmatched junction nucleotides: 3. The CDR3 extends over 13 amino acids. Germline V gene data show CDR1 as SNHLY and CDR2 as FYNNEI.

The chain has TRBV5-1 and TRBJ1-2, with TRBD1 identical over 8 bases. Germline trimming cut 7 bases from V and 7 bases from J; bases unmatched to any gene: 15. CDR3 length: 15 residues. Germline V CDR1 and CDR2: SGHRS, YFSETQ. DNA of the CDR3: TGCGCCAGCCGCGACCAAACAGGGGGTAGAGGTGGCTACACCTTC. Residues: CASRDQTGGRGGYTF.

The chain links TRBV29-1 to TRBJ1-1; no clear D gene. The germline V gene encodes CDR1 SQVTM and CDR2 ANQGSEA. V was cut by 4 bases and J by 11 bases, with 11 bases left in between. The CDR3 is 10 residues long. The CDR3: CSVGGGGAFF. CDR3 DNA: TGCAGCGTTGGAGGCGGCGGGGCTTTCTTT.

This clone was observed a few times. This sample also contains other DNA sequences that code for the same CDR3. The chain carries TRBV7-2 and TRBJ1-5; D remains unclear. The CDR3 runs to 13 residues. V shed 1 base and J shed 6 bases, with 7 bases lying between them. Germline CDR1 is SGHTA and CDR2 is FQGNSA. CDR3 coding DNA: TGTGCCAGCAGCTTAGGAGGGAGTCAGCCCCAGCATTTT. Residues: CASSLGGSQPQHF.

The V gene is TRBV19, the J gene TRBJ2-6; 7 nucleotides line up with TRBD1. CDR3 length: 16 residues. Trimming removed 3 bases from V and 0 bases from J; junction bases left unmatched: 2. From germline, CDR1 is LNHDA and CDR2 SQIVND (reference sequence). The CDR3 DNA sequence: TGTGCCAGTAGTATGGGACAGCTCTCTGGGGCCAACGTCCTGACTTTC. This translates into CASSMGQLSGANVLTF. Together with reference TRBV19 and TRBJ2-6, the CDR3 gives the full variable domain: DGGITQSPKYLFRKEGQNVTLSCEQNLNHDAMYWYRQDPGQGLRLIYYSQIVNDFQKGDIAEGYSVSREKKESFPLTVTSAQKNPTAFYLCASSMGQLSGANVLTFGAGSRLTVL.

The CDR3 sequence: CASRDSGRAGVEQYF. CDR3 bases: TGTGCCAGCAGGGATAGCGGGAGGGCCGGGGTAGAGCAGTACTTC. The chain joins TRBV7-8 to TRBJ2-7; 11 bases are shared with TRBD2. With V trimmed by 6 bases and J by 7 bases, 11 bases remained unmatched. The CDR3 runs to 15 residues. Looked up from germline, CDR1 is SGHVS and CDR2 is FQNEAQ. Looking up the rest from reference TRBV7-8 and TRBJ2-7 gives the full variable domain: GAGVSQSPRYKVAKRGQDVALRCDPISGHVSLFWYQQALGQGPEFLTYFQNEAQLDKSGLPSDRFFAERPEGSVSTLKIQRTQQEDSAVYLCASRDSGRAGVEQYFGPGTRLTVT.